This section outlines one TCR beta chain sequence together with its context. The antigen remains unidentified. This entry comes from a study of PD-1 blockade in classical Hodgkin lymphoma. CDR1 and CDR2 from the germline V gene are SGHAT and FQNNGV. The CDR3 consists of 16 residues. With 3 bases removed from V and 0 bases from J, the gap between germline ends came to 11 bases. Study observations and caveats: Relapsed/refractory patients reportedly had lower baseline diversity than newly diagnosed patients. Unlike CD8+ TCR diversity, which did not rise significantly by C4D1, CD4+ TCR diversity did. Patients with a complete response exhibited baseline diversity comparable to newly diagnosed patients. Any patient who commenced nivolumab under 1 year after ASCT was excluded.

Each patient relapsed following autologous stem cell transplantation, and prior brentuximab vedotin exposure differed. From thawed PBMCs, CD4+ T cells were purified using magnetic negative selection. Data came from immunoSEQ multiplex PCR; TCRdb stores just in-frame clones and leaves some out. The top ten clones hold about 0.23% of a sample with about 35,000 clones, approximately 90% of them seen once. The source of this sequence is a human donor with classical Hodgkin lymphoma. The source was CD4+ T cells from blood, collected at baseline. J is TRBJ1-4 and V is TRBV11-2; D not certain. CDR3 in DNA: TGTGCCAGCAGCTTTCATGTCCCAGCAACTAATGAAAAACTGTTTTTT. The encoded protein is CASSFHVPATNEKLFF.